This T cell receptor beta chain was observed in a study of early T cells in non-severe SARS-CoV-2 infection. Points from the study as a whole: CD4 and private specificities were missed by VDJdb matching, which favored anti-spike CD8 responses.

J lost 5 bases, V lost 1 base, and 6 bases had no gene match. CDR1 and CDR2 (germline): GTSNPN, SVGIG (reference sequence). This CDR3 is 16 amino acids long. This clonotype was counted ten times or more. Antigen unknown. TCRdb recomputed calls from the 5' RACE reads with MiXCR, one row per CDR3 protein. The profile shows about 110,000 distinct CDR3 sequences, 11% of them singletons. V usage is TRBV30 and J usage is TRBJ2-5, with 14 positions matching TRBD2. Sequencing used whole blood. This TCR was recovered from an adult who was a healthcare worker with PCR-confirmed SARS-CoV-2 infection or an uninfected control (not recorded which). Written as DNA, the CDR3 is TGTGCCTGGAGTGCCGGACTAGCGGGAGGTGTGGAGACCCAGTACTTC. Its protein is CAWSAGLAGGVETQYF.